One and the same sample provided the 8 T cell receptor beta chains below, sequenced in a study of blood T cell repertoires in COVID-19. Sequencing was performed with immunoSEQ multiplex PCR; in TCRdb, only in-frame clones are kept and a portion is missing. The sample holds around 240,000 clones, 70% to 85% seen once. Specimen: peripheral blood. These TCRs come from a woman aged 80 or older with acute or convalescent COVID-19.

The chain employs TRBV12-1 and TRBJ2-7; the D call of TRBD2 is as the table states it, not checked on the DNA. TRBV12-1 is deemed a pseudogene. The CDR3 runs 18 residues. CDR3 nucleotide sequence: TGTGCCAGCAGCTTGGGGGAGGGCCAGGTCACCTCGTGTGGCGAGCAGTACTTC. This gives the protein CASSLGEGQVTSCGEQYF.

The V gene is TRBV6-1, the J gene TRBJ1-6; TRBD1 might be the D (5 bases). The CDR3 extends over 18 amino acids. Germline loops: CDR1 MNHNS, CDR2 SASEGT. V lost 4 bases, J lost 0 bases, and 16 bases lay in between. CDR3 sequence reads: CASSVFNYRSSYNSPLHF. CDR3 sequence (DNA): TGTGCCAGCAGTGTCTTTAACTACAGGAGCTCCTATAATTCACCCCTCCACTTT.

The chain joins TRBV28 to TRBJ1-2; 7 nucleotides align to TRBD1. The germline V gene has CDR1 MDHEN and CDR2 SYDVKM. Trimming took 6 bases from V and 3 from J; bases not matched to a gene: 7. This CDR3 has 14 residues. CDR3 loop: CASRGAGGDYGYTF. DNA for the CDR3: TGTGCCAGCAGGGGCGCAGGGGGAGACTATGGCTACACCTTC.

The chain recombines TRBV2 with TRBJ1-5; no clear D. V shed 6 bases and J shed 3 bases, with 15 bases lying between them. The CDR3 totals 15 residues. Per the germline V gene, CDR1 is SNHLY and CDR2 is FYNNEI. The CDR3 DNA reads TGTGCCAGCAGCAAAACAGAGACATACAATCAGCCCCAGCATTTT. This gives the protein CASSKTETYNQPQHF.

The chain links TRBV5-4 to TRBJ1-2, with unresolved D. This CDR3 is 14 amino acids long. Germline lookup yields CDR1 SGHNT and CDR2 YYREEE (reference sequence). V was clipped by 1 base and J by 0 bases, with 7 bases between them. As DNA, the CDR3 is TGTGCCAGCAGCTTGTGGCAGGCTAACTATGGCTACACCTTC. This encodes CASSLWQANYGYTF.

This chain links TRBV6-5 with TRBJ2-3; no clear D gene. CDR3 length equals 14 residues. In germline, CDR1 is MNHEY, CDR2 SVGAGI. V lost 2 bases, J lost 1 base, and 7 bases lay in between. CDR3 region: CASSYVAGTDTQYF. The CDR3 coding sequence is TGTGCCAGCAGTTACGTGGCGGGCACAGATACGCAGTATTTT.

The DNA for the CDR3 is TGCGCCAGCAGCCAAGATGCGGTCCCTAACGGGTTCTCTGGAAACACCATATATTTT. Protein product: CASSQDAVPNGFSGNTIYF. V is TRBV4-3 and J is TRBJ1-3; D call uncertain. Trimming stripped 0 bases from V and 0 bases from J, with 18 bases between. Looked up from germline, CDR1 is LGHNA and CDR2 is YSLEER. The CDR3 has 19 amino acids.

The CDR3 reads CASRTGADEQYF. For the CDR3, the DNA is TGTGCCAGCCGGACAGGCGCCGACGAGCAGTACTTC. The V call is TRBV11-3, the J call TRBJ2-7, with TRBD1 identical over 7 bases. In germline, CDR1 is SGHNT, CDR2 YENEEA. The CDR3 length is 12 residues. V gave up 8 bases and J gave up 5 bases; unmatched junction bases: 6.